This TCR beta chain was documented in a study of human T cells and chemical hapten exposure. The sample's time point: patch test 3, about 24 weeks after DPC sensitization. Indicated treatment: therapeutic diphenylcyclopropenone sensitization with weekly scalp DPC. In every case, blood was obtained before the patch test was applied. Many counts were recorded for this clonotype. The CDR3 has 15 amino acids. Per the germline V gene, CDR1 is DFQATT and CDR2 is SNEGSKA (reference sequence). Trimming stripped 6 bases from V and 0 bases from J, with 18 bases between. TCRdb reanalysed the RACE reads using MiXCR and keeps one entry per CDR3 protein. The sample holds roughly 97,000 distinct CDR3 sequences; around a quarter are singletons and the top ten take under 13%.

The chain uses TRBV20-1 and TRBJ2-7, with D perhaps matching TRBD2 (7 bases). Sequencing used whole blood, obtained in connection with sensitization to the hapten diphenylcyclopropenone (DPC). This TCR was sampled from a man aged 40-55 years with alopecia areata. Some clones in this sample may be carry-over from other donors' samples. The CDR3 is CSAQGSGEGSYEQYF. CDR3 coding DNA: TGCAGTGCCCAGGGGTCGGGGGAGGGCTCCTACGAGCAGTACTTC.